These 30 T cell receptor beta chains were sequenced from one sample in a study of shared clonotypes between healthy human individuals. TCRdb's copy holds only in-frame clones and misses some; the assay was immunoSEQ multiplex PCR. Of some 2 million clones in the sample, roughly 94% were seen once. The sample consisted of naive CD4+ T cells sorted from blood. Subset reported: CD45RA+ positively selected. These receptors all come from a young man in good health.

The rearrangement links TRBV7-2 to TRBJ1-1; no definite D call. CDR3 length: 14 residues. Per the germline V gene, CDR1 is SGHTA and CDR2 is FQGNSA. The V end lost 5 bases, the J end lost 1 base, and 11 bases lay between the germline ends. This chain's CDR3 is CASSRGGPNTEAFF. CDR3 coding DNA: TGTGCCAGCAGCCGGGGTGGGCCGAACACTGAAGCTTTCTTT.

V usage is TRBV28 and J usage is TRBJ1-4; a possible D gene is TRBD1 (5 bases). The V gene's germline CDR1 is MDHEN and CDR2 SYDVKM. CDR3 length: 14 amino acids. V was cut by 3 bases and J by 5 bases, with 10 bases left in between. CDR3 region: CASSFTGSNEKLFF. The CDR3 DNA sequence: TGTGCCAGCAGTTTCACAGGTTCGAATGAAAAACTGTTTTTT.

This chain uses TRBV2 with TRBJ1-3, with a possible D match to TRBD1 (6 bases). This CDR3 has 16 amino acids. Trimming stripped 3 bases from V and 2 bases from J, with 14 bases between. Germline V gene sequence: CDR1 SNHLY, CDR2 FYNNEI. CDR3 sequence: CASSDLTGLTGNTIYF. The CDR3 DNA sequence: TGTGCCAGCAGTGATCTTACAGGGCTAACTGGAAACACCATATATTTT.

This chain joins TRBV6-5 and TRBJ1-4, with a possible D match to TRBD1 (6 bases). V was cut by 8 bases and J by 0 bases, with 10 bases left in between. The CDR3 sequence is 14 residues long. Germline V lookup: CDR1 MNHEY, CDR2 SVGAGI. CDR3 protein: CASRRGSTNEKLFF. The DNA for the CDR3 is TGTGCCAGCCGCAGGGGTTCAACTAATGAAAAACTGTTTTTT.

This rearrangement joins TRBV27 to TRBJ2-5, with TRBD2 matching 8 bases. Trimming took 3 bases from V and 5 from J; bases not matched to a gene: 8. The CDR3 length is 15 residues. Germline V gene data show CDR1 as MNHEY and CDR2 as SMNVEV (reference sequence). The chain's CDR3 is CASSLSGGAWETQYF. CDR3 sequence (DNA): TGTGCCAGCAGTTTGTCCGGGGGGGCCTGGGAGACCCAGTACTTC.

The chain combines TRBV30 with TRBJ2-7; D is unresolved. Germline lookup yields CDR1 GTSNPN and CDR2 SVGIG (reference sequence). With 3 bases removed from V and 0 bases from J, the gap between germline ends came to 9 bases. This CDR3 is 13 amino acids long. Here the CDR3 DNA reads TGTGCCTGGAGCGGGCAGGCCTCCTACGAGCAGTACTTC. It codes for CAWSGQASYEQYF.

CDR3 coding DNA: TGCAGCGTTGATGACGGGGGCGCGAACACTGAAGCTTTCTTT. Translating gives CSVDDGGANTEAFF. This chain joins TRBV29-1 and TRBJ1-1, with D possibly matching TRBD1 (6 bases). The V gene's germline CDR1 is SQVTM and CDR2 ANQGSEA. This CDR3 spans 14 amino acids. Trimming left V 3 bases short and J 1 base short, with 12 bases between.

Only one count was recorded for this clone. This chain's CDR3 is CASSLVPGQVLAKNIQYF. DNA for the CDR3: TGCGCCAGCAGCTTGGTCCCTGGACAGGTGCTAGCCAAAAACATTCAGTACTTC. The chain carries TRBV5-1 and TRBJ2-4; the match to TRBD1 covers 7 bases. CDR3 length equals 18 residues. The V gene's germline CDR1 is SGHRS and CDR2 YFSETQ. V lost 0 bases, J lost 0 bases, and 9 bases stayed unmatched.

This chain connects TRBV5-1 to TRBJ1-3; 7 bases agree with TRBD1. The J segment lost 8 bases and the V segment lost 0 bases, leaving 8 bases of the junction unmatched. The CDR3 is 15 amino acids. CDR1 is SGHRS, CDR2 YFSETQ, per germline. CDR3 DNA sequence: TGCGCCAGCAGCTTGGCAGGGGACAGCTTCTACACCATATATTTT. It encodes CASSLAGDSFYTIYF.

The chain is built from TRBV5-1 and TRBJ2-2, with D possibly being TRBD1 (5 bases). There are 13 residues in the CDR3. From germline, CDR1 is SGHRS and CDR2 YFSETQ. Deletions cut 8 bases from V and 2 bases from J, with 10 bases between. CDR3 sequence: CASDSSNTGELFF. The DNA for the CDR3 is TGCGCCAGTGACAGTTCTAACACCGGGGAGCTGTTTTTT. The full variable domain, in which reference TRBV5-1 and TRBJ2-2 provide the parts outside the CDR3, is KAGVTQTPRYLIKTRGQQVTLSCSPISGHRSVSWYQQTPGQGLQFLFEYFSETQRNKGNFPGRFSGRQFSNSRSEMNVSTLELGDSALYLCASDSSNTGELFFGEGSRLTVL.

At least ten counts were recorded for this clone. Other DNA sequences in this sample translate to the same CDR3. The V gene is TRBV5-1, the J gene TRBJ1-1; D gene uncertain. Germline V gene data show CDR1 as SGHRS and CDR2 as YFSETQ. V was trimmed by 6 bases and J by 4 bases, leaving 13 bases between them. The CDR3 contains 13 residues. CDR3 in DNA: TGCGCCAGCACAAGATCCGACGGCACTGAAGCTTTCTTT. It encodes CASTRSDGTEAFF. The whole variable domain, filled in from reference TRBV5-1 and TRBJ1-1, reads KAGVTQTPRYLIKTRGQQVTLSCSPISGHRSVSWYQQTPGQGLQFLFEYFSETQRNKGNFPGRFSGRQFSNSRSEMNVSTLELGDSALYLCASTRSDGTEAFFGQGTRLTVV.

The rearrangement joins TRBV7-2 to TRBJ1-2; D uncertain. With 3 bases removed from V and 0 bases from J, the gap between germline ends came to 8 bases. The CDR3 is made up of 14 amino acids. Germline CDR1 reads SGHTA; CDR2 reads FQGNSA. CDR3 DNA: TGTGCCAGCAGCTTCGGGAGTACTAACTATGGCTACACCTTC. Translation: CASSFGSTNYGYTF.

This sequence joins TRBV29-1 and TRBJ2-5; 7 bases match TRBD2. Germline trimming cut 4 bases from V and 2 bases from J; bases unmatched to any gene: 7. From germline, CDR1 is SQVTM and CDR2 ANQGSEA. There are 14 residues in the CDR3. CDR3 in DNA: TGCAGCGTTGTGCGCGGGAGTAAACAAGAGACCCAGTACTTC. Its translation: CSVVRGSKQETQYF.

The genes are TRBV5-1 and TRBJ2-1; 11 bases line up with TRBD2. Unmatched junction bases numbered 9, after V lost 6 bases and J lost 1 base. There are 17 residues in the CDR3. The germline CDR1 and CDR2 sequences are SGHRS and YFSETQ. For the CDR3, the DNA is TGCGCCAGCAACGGTCCTACTAGCGGGAGTTCCTACAATGAGCAGTTCTTC. Protein: CASNGPTSGSSYNEQFF.

The V call is TRBV19, the J call TRBJ1-6; TRBD1 matches 10 bases. J lost 9 bases, V lost 3 bases, and 8 bases had no gene match. Looked up from germline, CDR1 is LNHDA and CDR2 is SQIVND (reference sequence). The CDR3 is 16 amino acids. The CDR3 region is CASSMKGTGESSPLHF. CDR3 nucleotides: TGTGCCAGTAGTATGAAGGGGACAGGGGAGAGTTCACCCCTCCACTTT.

V is TRBV9 and J is TRBJ1-5; D is unresolved. This CDR3 is built from 16 residues. Trimming took 0 bases from V and 2 from J, leaving 12 bases between them. Germline V gene sequence: CDR1 SGDLS, CDR2 YYNGEE. CDR3 amino acids: CASSVVVREGNQPQHF. CDR3 bases: TGTGCCAGCAGCGTAGTAGTCCGGGAAGGCAATCAGCCCCAGCATTTT.

A note on this clone: Other nucleotide sequences from this sample produce the same CDR3. CDR3 residues: CASSGTGDYGYTF. The CDR3 DNA sequence: TGCGCCAGCAGCGGGACAGGGGACTATGGCTACACCTTC. The chain carries TRBV5-1 and TRBJ1-2; 10 nucleotides line up with TRBD1. The CDR3 extends over 13 amino acids. The J segment lost 3 bases and the V segment lost 4 bases, leaving 0 bases of the junction unmatched. Germline CDR1 SGHRS, CDR2 YFSETQ. Drawing the rest from reference TRBV5-1 and TRBJ1-2, the complete variable domain is KAGVTQTPRYLIKTRGQQVTLSCSPISGHRSVSWYQQTPGQGLQFLFEYFSETQRNKGNFPGRFSGRQFSNSRSEMNVSTLELGDSALYLCASSGTGDYGYTFGSGTRLTVV.

V usage is TRBV4-1 and J usage is TRBJ1-2; D not resolved. V shed 3 bases and J shed 0 bases, with 20 bases lying between them. The CDR3 covers 18 residues. CDR1 is MGHRA, CDR2 YSYEKL, per germline. The CDR3 DNA is TGCGCCAGCAGCCAGCCATTGAAAGGGCAGGCCACTAACTATGGCTACACCTTC. Its translation is CASSQPLKGQATNYGYTF.

This chain links TRBV6-5 with TRBJ2-7; 7 nucleotides line up with TRBD1. The CDR3 sequence is 15 residues long. CDR1 and CDR2 (germline): MNHEY, SVGAGI. After removal of 0 bases from V and 6 bases from J, the junction contained 8 bases not matched to a gene. CDR3 bases: TGTGCCAGCAGTTACTCCCAGACAGGGCTTTTCGAGCAGTACTTC. Residues: CASSYSQTGLFEQYF.

The rearrangement links TRBV7-3 to TRBJ1-6; the D gene is possibly TRBD1 (5 bases). Germline CDR1 is SGHTA and CDR2 is FQGTGA. The CDR3 consists of 13 residues. Between the trimmed V and J ends, which lost 5 bases and 5 bases, there was a span of 7 bases. DNA for the CDR3: TGTGCCAGCAGCCGGGGGGATAATTCACCCCTCCACTTT. Residues: CASSRGDNSPLHF.

J is TRBJ2-3 and V is TRBV2, with 10 bases aligning to TRBD1. The germline V gene encodes CDR1 SNHLY and CDR2 FYNNEI. Germline trimming cut 5 bases from V and 2 bases from J; bases unmatched to any gene: 4. The CDR3 spans 15 residues. Here the CDR3 reads CASSRGTGVTDTQYF. The CDR3 nucleotides are TGTGCCAGCAGTCGGGGGACAGGGGTCACAGATACGCAGTATTTT.

The chain combines TRBV13 with TRBJ2-3; unclear D gene. Per germline, CDR1 PRHDT and CDR2 FYEKMQ (reference sequence). V lost 7 bases, J lost 6 bases, and 8 bases lay in between. The CDR3 sequence is 11 residues long. The CDR3 spells CASMLSDTQYF. Here the CDR3 DNA reads TGTGCCAGCATGTTGTCCGATACGCAGTATTTT.

The chain combines TRBV7-2 with TRBJ2-3; 14 bases agree with TRBD2. The CDR3 loop spans 16 amino acids. The germline V gene has CDR1 SGHTA and CDR2 FQGNSA. The junction had 1 base not matched to a gene; V was cut back by 2 bases and J by 3 bases. The CDR3 region has the DNA TGTGCCAGCAGCTTACGGACTAGCGGGGGGACAGATACGCAGTATTTT. Residues: CASSLRTSGGTDTQYF. The full variable domain, in which reference TRBV7-2 and TRBJ2-3 provide the parts outside the CDR3, is GAGVSQSPSNKVTEKGKDVELRCDPISGHTALYWYRQSLGQGLEFLIYFQGNSAPDKSGLPSDRFSAERTGGSVSTLTIQRTQQEDSAVYLCASSLRTSGGTDTQYFGPGTRLTVL.

V is TRBV27 and J is TRBJ1-1; D might be TRBD1 (5 bases). Deletions cut 6 bases from V and 1 base from J, with 15 bases between. This CDR3 contains 15 residues. The germline V gene encodes CDR1 MNHEY and CDR2 SMNVEV (reference sequence). DNA for the CDR3: TGTGCCAGCAGGTCACTCGGGGCCTCGAACACTGAAGCTTTCTTT. The encoded protein is CASRSLGASNTEAFF.

This chain connects TRBV11-3 to TRBJ2-2; 7 bases fit TRBD1. Trimming took 4 bases from V and 2 from J; bases not matched to a gene: 10. CDR3 size: 17 residues. From germline, CDR1 is SGHNT and CDR2 YENEEA. CDR3 DNA: TGTGCCAGCAGCTCGAATACAGGGGCCATTAACACCGGGGAGCTGTTTTTT. Translated: CASSSNTGAINTGELFF.

The chain recombines TRBV6-1 with TRBJ1-5; D gene uncertain. Trimming took 7 bases from V and 3 from J, leaving 7 bases between them. Germline assignment: CDR1 MNHNS and CDR2 SASEGT. The CDR3 has 12 residues. The CDR3 nucleotides are TGTGCCAGCATGGTCCTCAATCAGCCCCAGCATTTT. Its translation: CASMVLNQPQHF.

This chain links TRBV21-1 with TRBJ2-5; the table gives TRBD1 as D, unverified against the DNA. TRBV21-1 is a pseudogene segment. This CDR3 region has 14 residues. The CDR3: CASPNPGAVKTQYF. CDR3 in DNA: TGTGCCAGCCCAAACCCAGGGGCGGTGAAGACCCAGTACTTC.

The V and J genes are TRBV29-1 and TRBJ1-2; 10 nucleotides match TRBD1. Trimming removed 5 bases from V and 0 bases from J; junction bases left unmatched: 3. There are 14 residues in the CDR3. Germline V gene lookup returns CDR1 SQVTM and CDR2 ANQGSEA. For the CDR3, the DNA is TGCAGCGTTAGACAGGGGGCAACTAACTATGGCTACACCTTC. This translates into CSVRQGATNYGYTF.

The V and J genes are TRBV5-6 and TRBJ1-2; D gene unclear. The CDR3 runs 13 residues. V was trimmed by 4 bases and J by 4 bases, leaving 11 bases between them. The germline CDR1 and CDR2 sequences are SGHDT and YYEEEE. CDR3 in amino acids: CASSPRPAYGYTF. The CDR3 DNA is TGTGCCAGCAGCCCTCGCCCAGCCTATGGCTACACCTTC.

This sequence joins TRBV7-3 and TRBJ2-1, with 14 bases aligning to TRBD2. The CDR3 has 19 residues. Germline CDR1 reads SGHTA; CDR2 reads FQGTGA. V lost 2 bases to trimming and J lost 0 bases; unmatched junction nucleotides: 6. The CDR3 spells CASSLSGLAGGSSYNEQFF. Here the CDR3 DNA reads TGTGCCAGCAGCTTATCAGGACTAGCGGGGGGTAGCTCCTACAATGAGCAGTTCTTC.